This entry lists 30 T cell receptor beta chains sequenced from one sample in a study of response to subunit inactivated influenza vaccine. TCRdb reanalysed the RT-PCR reads using MiXCR and keeps one entry per CDR3 protein. The sample consists of about half a million distinct CDR3 sequences, around 9.9% of them appearing once. The source material was PBMCs from blood, sampled about 40 days after vaccination. The receptors shown here come from a man aged 45-60 years who received an inactivated influenza vaccine.

This clonotype was picked up a small number of times. J is TRBJ2-2 and V is TRBV7-8; 15 bases are a match to TRBD2. CDR3 length: 19 amino acids. V was clipped by 2 bases and J by 4 bases; unmatched bases: 8. CDR1 and CDR2 from the germline V gene are SGHVS and FQNEAQ. The CDR3 spells CASSLTRTSGRDVTGELFF. The CDR3 DNA is TGTGCCAGCAGCTTAACACGGACTAGCGGGAGGGACGTCACCGGGGAGCTGTTTTTT.

This clonotype was counted at least ten times. V and J are TRBV12-3 or TRBV12-4 and TRBJ2-7, with D tentatively TRBD1 (6 bases). The CDR3 extends over 16 amino acids. Trimming shortened V by 2 bases and J by 4 bases, and 18 bases separated the two germline ends. The CDR3 is CASSLPSTGGAYEQYF. CDR3 in DNA: TGTGCCAGCAGTTTACCCTCGACAGGAGGTGCTTACGAGCAGTACTTC.

This chain joins TRBV12-3 or TRBV12-4 and TRBJ1-2; tentative D call: TRBD1 (6 bases). The CDR3 has 13 residues. Trimming took 6 bases from V and 2 from J, leaving 10 bases between them. CDR3 bases: TGTGCCAGCAGCGGACAGCAAAACTATGGCTACACCTTC. It translates to CASSGQQNYGYTF.

The CDR3 DNA follows: TGCAGTGCCGGACAGGCGGGAGAGACCCAGTACTTC. Encoded protein: CSAGQAGETQYF. The chain carries TRBV20-1 and TRBJ2-5; TRBD1 aligns across 7 bases. This CDR3 is 12 amino acids long. V lost 6 bases and J lost 4; bases outside the gene matches: 5. Looked up from germline, CDR1 is DFQATT and CDR2 is SNEGSKA (reference sequence).

The chain joins TRBV9 to TRBJ2-5; D call uncertain. CDR1 and CDR2 from the germline V gene are SGDLS and YYNGEE. V was clipped by 0 bases and J by 5 bases, with 8 bases between them. The CDR3 spans 13 residues. The CDR3 sequence is CASSVVPAETQYF. CDR3 DNA: TGTGCCAGCAGCGTAGTCCCCGCGGAGACCCAGTACTTC.

This rearrangement joins TRBV6-1 to TRBJ1-2; D is unclear. V lost 6 bases, J lost 4 bases, and 18 bases lay in between. Germline CDR1 is MNHNS and CDR2 is SASEGT. The CDR3 has 15 amino acids. The CDR3 loop reads CASRKRGEVGYGYTF. As DNA, the CDR3 is TGTGCCAGCAGGAAACGCGGGGAAGTTGGCTATGGCTACACCTTC.

A word on this clonotype: A much bigger clone sits one base away, suggesting this may be a read error. J is TRBJ2-3 and V is TRBV7-2; 7 bases agree with TRBD1. The V and J ends lost 1 base and 5 bases, in that order; junction bases with no gene match: 9. The V gene's germline CDR1 is SGHTA and CDR2 FQGNSA. The CDR3 sequence is 16 residues long. CDR3: CTSSLDRGLKLDTQYF. For the CDR3, the DNA is TGTACCAGCAGCTTAGACAGGGGATTGAAATTAGATACGCAGTATTTT.

This clonotype was observed at least ten times. The gene calls are TRBV29-1 and TRBJ2-2; TRBD1 aligns across 8 bases. V was pared by 2 bases and J by 5 bases, with 7 bases of the junction left unmatched. This CDR3 spans 15 amino acids. CDR1 and CDR2 from the germline V gene are SQVTM and ANQGSEA. CDR3 in amino acids: CSVELSGQETGELFF. For the CDR3, the DNA is TGCAGCGTTGAATTATCGGGACAGGAAACCGGGGAGCTGTTTTTT.

This clonotype has ten or more counts. The rearrangement uses TRBV12-3 or TRBV12-4 and TRBJ2-1; maybe TRBD2 (5 bases). The CDR3 spans 12 residues. V was clipped by 5 bases and J by 6 bases, with 8 bases between them. CDR3 sequence: CASSPEGNEQFF. Written as DNA, the CDR3 is TGTGCCAGCAGTCCCGAGGGCAATGAGCAGTTCTTC.

In this sample, this clonotype turned up many times. This chain links TRBV12-3 or TRBV12-4 with TRBJ2-2, with TRBD1 identical over 8 bases. Trimming removed 3 bases from V and 3 bases from J; junction bases left unmatched: 3. The CDR3 loop spans 15 amino acids. The CDR3 DNA follows: TGTGCCAGCAGTTTGGACAGGGACTACACCGGGGAGCTGTTTTTT. Translated, it gives CASSLDRDYTGELFF.

The rearrangement joins TRBV7-2 to TRBJ2-3; 7 bases map to TRBD2. In germline, CDR1 is SGHTA, CDR2 FQGNSA. V gave up 4 bases and J gave up 2 bases; unmatched junction bases: 9. The CDR3 extends over 16 amino acids. In nucleotides, the CDR3 is TGTGCCAGCAGCTGGGGAGGACTAGGGTTCACAGATACGCAGTATTTT. This translates into CASSWGGLGFTDTQYF.

In regard to this clonotype: One end of the junction varies from germline; a read error may be responsible. The rearrangement uses TRBV20-1 and TRBJ2-1, with 9 bases aligning to TRBD1. CDR3 size: 17 residues. The V gene's germline CDR1 is DFQATT and CDR2 SNEGSKA (reference sequence). As DNA, the CDR3 is TGCTGTGCTAGAGCCAAAGGGGGACAGGGAACCTACAATGAGCAGTTCTTC. As protein: CCARAKGGQGTYNEQFF.

The chain links TRBV7-2 to TRBJ2-7; 11 positions agree with TRBD2. The CDR3 is 15 amino acids. The ends lost 5 bases at V and 5 bases at J; junction bases unmatched: 8. CDR1 is SGHTA and CDR2 is FQGNSA in the germline V gene. The CDR3 sequence: CASSPTSGRWDEQYF. The CDR3 region has the DNA TGTGCCAGCAGCCCTACTAGCGGGAGATGGGACGAGCAGTACTTC.

This clonotype was recorded at least ten times. One end of the junction varies from germline; a read error may be responsible. The chain couples TRBV12-3 or TRBV12-4 to TRBJ2-1; no firm D call. This CDR3 comprises 11 residues. The CDR3 DNA reads as TGTGCCAGCAGTCTGTACACTGAGCAGTTCTTC. Its translation is CASSLYTEQFF.

The chain recombines TRBV29-1 with TRBJ2-1; TRBD2 matches at 11 bases. The germline gives CDR1 SQVTM, CDR2 ANQGSEA. The CDR3 is 13 amino acids. J gave up 6 bases and V 7 bases, and 5 bases lay outside the gene matches. The CDR3 sequence: CSAGTSGLNEQFF. The DNA for the CDR3 is TGCAGCGCGGGGACTAGCGGCCTCAATGAGCAGTTCTTC.

This clonotype was recorded a few times. The chain uses TRBV2 and TRBJ2-5, with 10 bases lining up with TRBD2. This CDR3 comprises 18 residues. Germline assignment: CDR1 SNHLY and CDR2 FYNNEI. With 2 bases clipped from V and 5 bases from J, the junction kept 14 bases outside the gene matches. CDR3 in DNA: TGTGCCAGCAGTGAAAGTAATAGGCTAGCGGGAGAAGATGAGACCCAGTACTTC. It yields the protein CASSESNRLAGEDETQYF.

The chain uses TRBV6-2 or TRBV6-3 and TRBJ1-6; D perhaps matches TRBD1 (6 bases). Germline lookup yields CDR1 MNHEY and CDR2 SVGEGT. V was cut by 7 bases and J by 5 bases, with 18 bases left in between. The CDR3 consists of 16 residues. CDR3 residues: CASTPNGAGDNSPLHF. CDR3 nucleotide sequence: TGTGCCAGCACCCCCAACGGGGCAGGGGATAATTCACCCCTCCACTTT.

V usage is TRBV15 and J usage is TRBJ2-1; D might be TRBD2 (5 bases). CDR1 LNHNV and CDR2 YYDKDF come from the germline V gene (reference sequence). There are 13 residues in the CDR3. V gave up 3 bases and J gave up 8 bases, with 11 bases separating them. In DNA form, the CDR3 reads TGTGCCACCAGCAGCGGGGTCTGGGATGAGCAGTTCTTC. Its translation: CATSSGVWDEQFF. The full variable domain, completed using reference TRBV15 and TRBJ2-1, is DAMVIQNPRYQVTQFGKPVTLSCSQTLNHNVMYWYQQKSSQAPKLLFHYYDKDFNNEADTPDNFQSRRPNTSFCFLDIRSPGLGDTAMYLCATSSGVWDEQFFGPGTRLTVL.

The rearrangement joins TRBV4-3 to TRBJ2-3, with unresolved D. V lost 2 bases to trimming and J lost 6 bases, with 9 bases between them. CDR1 is LGHNA, CDR2 YSLEER, per germline. The CDR3 runs to 13 residues. CDR3 sequence: CASSQRARDTQYF. The CDR3 DNA sequence: TGCGCCAGCAGCCAACGGGCCCGGGATACGCAGTATTTT.

The table lists this clonotype with many counts. The rearrangement joins TRBV12-3 or TRBV12-4 to TRBJ1-4; TRBD1 is a possible D gene (5 bases). V was cut by 3 bases and J by 7 bases, with 12 bases left in between. This CDR3 comprises 14 residues. In DNA, the CDR3 is TGTGCCAGCAGTTTGGGCAGGGTAACTGAAAAACTGTTTTTT. This sequence encodes CASSLGRVTEKLFF.

In this sample, this clonotype turned up once. This chain connects TRBV27 to TRBJ2-1, with 9 bases that match TRBD2. Germline trimming cut 5 bases from V and 10 bases from J; bases unmatched to any gene: 18. Per germline, CDR1 MNHEY and CDR2 SMNVEV (reference sequence). The CDR3 is 17 residues long. CDR3 amino acids: CASSPLPGTSTSGEQFF. The DNA for the CDR3 is TGTGCCAGCAGTCCCCTTCCCGGGACTAGCACTTCAGGGGAGCAGTTCTTC.

This clonotype occurred a few times. The CDR3 here is CAISDSFDEQFF. The CDR3 coding sequence is TGTGCCATCAGTGATTCGTTCGATGAGCAGTTCTTC. The chain links TRBV10-3 to TRBJ2-1; D ambiguous. Looked up from germline, CDR1 is ENHRY and CDR2 is SYGVKD. The CDR3 is 12 amino acids. Trimming left V 3 bases short and J 8 bases short, with 8 bases between.

This clonotype turned up a few times. CDR3 nucleotides: TGTGCCAGCAGCCTAGAGGGACCGGGCACCATATATTTT. It yields the protein CASSLEGPGTIYF. V and J are TRBV7-9 and TRBJ1-3, with D tentatively TRBD1 (5 bases). The germline gives CDR1 SEHNR, CDR2 FQNEAQ (reference sequence). Trimming cost V 5 bases and J 9 bases, with 14 bases left between them. This CDR3 contains 13 residues.

V and J are TRBV7-2 and TRBJ2-5; 8 bases agree with TRBD2. V gave up 2 bases and J gave up 5 bases; unmatched junction bases: 7. The CDR3 runs to 15 residues. The germline CDR1 and CDR2 sequences are SGHTA and FQGNSA. CDR3 in amino acids: CASSLFGASGETQYF. The CDR3 DNA sequence: TGTGCCAGCAGCTTATTTGGGGCTAGCGGGGAGACCCAGTACTTC.

This chain uses TRBV7-9 with TRBJ2-5; 11 nucleotides agree with TRBD2. CDR1 and CDR2 (germline): SEHNR, FQNEAQ (reference sequence). The CDR3 consists of 16 residues. With V trimmed by 5 bases and J by 5 bases, 10 bases remained unmatched. Here the CDR3 reads CASSILAGGGAETQYF. The CDR3 region has the DNA TGTGCCAGCAGCATCTTAGCGGGAGGGGGGGCGGAGACCCAGTACTTC. Full variable domain (remainder filled in from reference TRBV7-9 and TRBJ2-5): DTGVSQNPRHKITKRGQNVTFRCDPISEHNRLYWYRQTLGQGPEFLTYFQNEAQLEKSRLLSDRFSAERPKGSFSTLEIQRTEQGDSAMYLCASSILAGGGAETQYFGPGTRLLVL.

V and J are TRBV20-1 and TRBJ1-1; D gene uncertain. The V gene's germline CDR1 is DFQATT and CDR2 SNEGSKA (reference sequence). The CDR3 has 11 amino acids. Trimming stripped 7 bases from V and 0 bases from J, with 6 bases between. Written as DNA, the CDR3 is TGCAGTGTTAACTTGAACACTGAAGCTTTCTTT. Protein sequence: CSVNLNTEAFF.

The sample holds a few counts of this clonotype. The chain has TRBV6-5 and TRBJ2-3, with TRBD2 matching 7 bases. The germline gives CDR1 MNHEY, CDR2 SVGAGI. After removal of 2 bases from V and 0 bases from J, the junction contained 5 bases not matched to a gene. The CDR3 totals 16 residues. CDR3: CASSYTYSGSTDTQYF. Here the CDR3 DNA reads TGTGCCAGCAGTTACACGTATAGCGGGAGCACAGATACGCAGTATTTT.

There are a few counts of this clonotype. V usage is TRBV15 and J usage is TRBJ2-1, with D maybe TRBD1 (5 bases). The CDR3 is made up of 15 amino acids. Germline CDR1 reads LNHNV; CDR2 reads YYDKDF (reference sequence). V lost 0 bases, J lost 6 bases, and 12 bases lay in between. As DNA, the CDR3 is TGTGCCACCAGCAGAGACAGGGTGCGTTCCAATGAGCAGTTCTTC. Its translation: CATSRDRVRSNEQFF.

This clonotype was seen repeatedly, ten times or more. The genes are TRBV5-5 and TRBJ1-2; D perhaps matches TRBD1 (6 bases). CDR3 length: 15 residues. Trimming left V 3 bases short and J 4 bases short, with 16 bases between. CDR1 and CDR2 from the germline V gene are SGHKS and YYEKEE (reference sequence). The CDR3 sequence is CASSSPRQALYGYTF. CDR3 coding DNA: TGTGCCAGCAGCTCACCTAGACAGGCCCTCTATGGCTACACCTTC.

J is TRBJ2-5 and V is TRBV7-2, with a possible D match to TRBD1 (5 bases). This CDR3 has 17 residues. Germline CDR1 SGHTA, CDR2 FQGNSA. V gave up 4 bases and J gave up 5 bases, with 23 bases separating them. Here the CDR3 reads CASSSPATPGLIETQYF. As DNA, the CDR3 is TGTGCCAGCAGCTCCCCCGCAACCCCAGGGTTGATCGAGACCCAGTACTTC.